Listed below are T cell receptor beta chains from one sample, sequenced in a study of T cell responses to AZD1222 COVID-19 vaccine. Sequencing was performed with immunoSEQ multiplex PCR; in TCRdb, only in-frame clones are kept and a portion is missing. Here the sample spans 180,000 or so clones, 85% to 90% being singletons. The sequenced sample was peripheral blood, obtained 28 days after the second dose of the MenACWY control vaccine. The receptors shown here come from an adult who received the MenACWY meningococcal vaccine as a control. The CDR3 runs from the conserved cysteine through the conserved F or W. Fields, in order: D gene, V gene, J gene, clone size, CDR3 protein, CDR3 DNA. A D gene is named only where the DNA matches it firmly. Rows give clone size only sometimes, using once, few, many, or a class for an expanded clone.

>.|TRBV29-1|TRBJ2-7|.
CSVGWGSPYEQYF
TGCAGCGTTGGTTGGGGATCCCCCTACGAGCAGTACTTC
>.|TRBV28|TRBJ2-2|.
CASRGGQNTGELFF
TGTGCCAGCAGGGGCGGGCAGAACACCGGGGAGCTGTTTTTT
>TRBD2|TRBV20-1|TRBJ2-5|.
CSASSASGQETQYF
TGCAGTGCTAGTTCGGCTAGCGGACAAGAGACCCAGTACTTC
>.|TRBV5-1|TRBJ2-2|.
CASSSTGSHGELFF
TGCGCCAGCAGCTCAACAGGGTCCCACGGGGAGCTGTTTTTT
>.|TRBV3-1/TRBV3-2|TRBJ2-1|.
CASSQDGTNEQFF
TGTGCCAGCAGCCAAGATGGGACCAATGAGCAGTTCTTC
>TRBD1|TRBV7-9|TRBJ1-2|.
CASSPGQAPAYGYTF
TGTGCCAGCAGCCCGGGACAGGCGCCGGCCTATGGCTACACCTTC
>.|TRBV2|TRBJ2-5|.
CASTQQGRETQYF
TGTGCCAGCACTCAACAGGGTCGAGAGACCCAGTACTTC
>.|TRBV10-3|TRBJ2-4|.
CAISGWAEGKNIQYF
TGTGCCATCAGTGGATGGGCCGAAGGGAAAAACATTCAGTACTTC
>.|TRBV3-1/TRBV3-2|TRBJ1-2|.
CASSQSETYGYTF
TGTGCCAGCAGCCAGTCAGAGACCTATGGCTACACCTTC
>.|TRBV14|TRBJ2-7|.
CASSQGGTDSYEQYF
TGTGCCAGCAGCCAAGGCGGGACAGACTCCTACGAGCAGTACTTC
>TRBD2|TRBV28|TRBJ2-7|.
CASHRSGGSYEQYF
TGTGCCAGCCACAGATCGGGGGGATCCTACGAGCAGTACTTC
>.|TRBV5-4|TRBJ1-1|once
CASSRDRRVTEAFF
TGTGCCAGCAGCCGAGACAGGCGGGTTACTGAAGCTTTCTTT
>.|TRBV5-4|TRBJ1-4|.
CASSSRPPNEKLFF
TGTGCCAGCAGCTCGCGGCCCCCAAATGAAAAACTGTTTTTT